The sequence of this TCR beta chain was determined in a study of memory CD4+ T cells and cytomegalovirus serostatus. Study summary: Healthy Belgian adult donors included about 10 CMV-positive and more than 20 CMV-negative people. Study-level points and caveats: Each of approximately 70 CMV-associated TCRbeta sequences occurred in one to five individuals. Median bootstrapped AUC for CMV status was about 0.94 originally, approximately 0.93 US-trained.

TCRdb's table, derived via immunoSEQ multiplex PCR, lists solely in-frame clones and lacks some. This table holds just under 95,000 clones, 80% found once. CDR3 length: 12 residues. Trimming left V 0 bases short and J 4 bases short, with 6 bases between. Germline values: CDR1 GTSNPN, CDR2 SVGIG (reference sequence). The sort gate was single viable CD3+CD4+CD8-CD45RO+ cells for memory CD4+ T cells. This clone was detected many times. The antigen remains undetermined. Other nucleotide sequences from this sample produce the same CDR3. The chain combines TRBV30 with TRBJ2-5; the D gene is possibly TRBD1 (6 bases). Input material: memory CD4+ T cells from blood. This clonotype originated in an adult in good health and CMV-seropositive. The CDR3 DNA sequence: TGTGCCTGGAGTGTACAGGGAGAGACCCAGTACTTC. Protein sequence: CAWSVQGETQYF.